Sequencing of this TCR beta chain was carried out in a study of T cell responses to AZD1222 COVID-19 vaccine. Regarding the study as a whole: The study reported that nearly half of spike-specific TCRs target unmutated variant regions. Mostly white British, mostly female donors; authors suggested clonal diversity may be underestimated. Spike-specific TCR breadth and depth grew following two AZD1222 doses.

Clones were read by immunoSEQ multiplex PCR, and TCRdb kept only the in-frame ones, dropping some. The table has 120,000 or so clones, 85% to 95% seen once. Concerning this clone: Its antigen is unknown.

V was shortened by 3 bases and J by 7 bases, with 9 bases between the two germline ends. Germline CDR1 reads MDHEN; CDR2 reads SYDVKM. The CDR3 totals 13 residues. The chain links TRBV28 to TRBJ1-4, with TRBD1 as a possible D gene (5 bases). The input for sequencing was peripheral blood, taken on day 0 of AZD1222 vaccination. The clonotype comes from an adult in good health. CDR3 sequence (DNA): TGTGCCAGCAGTTTGGGGGGGGTTGAAAAACTGTTTTTT. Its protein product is CASSLGGVEKLFF.